This T cell receptor beta chain was observed in a study of blood T cell repertoires in COVID-19. Study at large: Specimens from acute and convalescent COVID-19 originated in the United States, Italy and Spain. Sources were T cells, B-cell-depleted T cells, or PBMCs; the material itself was cDNA or gDNA.

This clone turned up a few times. The V and J ends lost 2 bases and 6 bases, in that order; junction bases with no gene match: 13. The CDR3 contains 17 residues. Germline CDR1 reads MDHEN; CDR2 reads SYDVKM. Authors' data handling: For nucleated cells, counts were estimated from reference gene primer amplification. Here immunoSEQ multiplex PCR was the method, and the copy in TCRdb shows in-frame clones only, minus some. Clone size and the V and J calls come from that table; the DNA yielded D and trimming. The sample contains approximately 49,000 clones, roughly four fifths of which appear only once. The chain is built from TRBV28 and TRBJ1-2; 9 positions agree with TRBD1. Specimen: peripheral blood. This receptor was identified in a woman aged 55-75 years with acute or convalescent COVID-19. The DNA for the CDR3 is TGTGCCAGCAGTTTAAACCCCCCCCGGGACAGGGATAATGGCTACACCTTC. Translation gives CASSLNPPRDRDNGYTF.